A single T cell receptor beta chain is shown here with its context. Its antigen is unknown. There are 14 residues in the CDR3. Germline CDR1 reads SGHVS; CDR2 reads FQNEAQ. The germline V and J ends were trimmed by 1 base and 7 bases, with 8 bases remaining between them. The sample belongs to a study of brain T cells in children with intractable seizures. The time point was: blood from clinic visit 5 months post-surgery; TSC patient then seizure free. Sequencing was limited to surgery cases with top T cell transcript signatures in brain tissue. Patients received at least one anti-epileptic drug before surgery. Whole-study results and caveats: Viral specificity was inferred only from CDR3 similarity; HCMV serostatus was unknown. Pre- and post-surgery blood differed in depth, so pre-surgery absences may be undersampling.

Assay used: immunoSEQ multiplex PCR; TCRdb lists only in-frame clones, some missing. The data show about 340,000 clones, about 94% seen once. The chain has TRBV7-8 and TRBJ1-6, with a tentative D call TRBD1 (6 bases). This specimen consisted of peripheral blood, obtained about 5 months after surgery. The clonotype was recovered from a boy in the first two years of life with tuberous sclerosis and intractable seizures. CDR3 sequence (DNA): TGTGCCAGCAGCTTAGGGACAGCCAATTCACCCCTCCACTTT. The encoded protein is CASSLGTANSPLHF.